Presented here are 20 T cell receptor beta chains from one specimen sequenced in a study of cytomegalovirus exposure and HLA in healthy donors. Primers included in the PCR were 60 Vbeta and 13 Jbeta primers. The data were produced by immunoSEQ multiplex PCR, yet TCRdb's version contains in-frame clones alone and is incomplete. This sample has 160,000 or so clones, with 70% to 80% found just once. Sequencing was carried out using PBMCs. The receptors come from a man in his sixties in good health and CMV-seronegative.

The CDR3 DNA reads TGTGCCTGGAGTGTAGAAGGGGCTCAAGCTTTCTTT. It encodes CAWSVEGAQAFF. The chain has TRBV30 and TRBJ1-1, with TRBD1 as a possible D gene (5 bases). Germline CDR1 is GTSNPN and CDR2 is SVGIG (reference sequence). V was clipped by 0 bases and J by 9 bases, with 11 bases between them. The CDR3 runs 12 residues.

V gene TRBV28 combines with J gene TRBJ1-1; TRBD1 aligns across 8 bases. The CDR3 covers 15 residues. The junction had 8 bases not matched to a gene; V was cut back by 7 bases and J by 1 base. From germline, CDR1 is MDHEN and CDR2 SYDVKM. The CDR3 sequence: CASTAPGTGNTEAFF. In nucleotides, the CDR3 is TGTGCCAGCACCGCCCCCGGGACAGGGAACACTGAAGCTTTCTTT.

The rearrangement links TRBV9 to TRBJ2-7; 9 positions agree with TRBD1. V shed 0 bases, J shed 6 bases, and the junction held 7 bases outside the gene matches. CDR1 SGDLS and CDR2 YYNGEE come from the germline V gene. This CDR3 comprises 15 residues. CDR3: CASSVVGTGSGEQYF. In DNA form, the CDR3 reads TGTGCCAGCAGCGTAGTGGGGACAGGGAGTGGCGAGCAGTACTTC.

The J gene is TRBJ2-3, the V gene TRBV28; TRBD2 matches 12 bases. The CDR3 is 18 residues long. The germline V gene has CDR1 MDHEN and CDR2 SYDVKM. The ends lost 6 bases at V and 1 base at J; junction bases unmatched: 11. DNA of the CDR3: TGTGCCAGCAGCTCGCTAGCGGGAGGGCCGGGAGGCACAGATACGCAGTATTTT. This gives the protein CASSSLAGGPGGTDTQYF. Full variable domain (rest looked up from reference TRBV28 and TRBJ2-3): DVKVTQSSRYLVKRTGEKVFLECVQDMDHENMFWYRQDPGLGLRLIYFSYDVKMKEKGDIPEGYSVSREKKERFSLILESASTNQTSMYLCASSSLAGGPGGTDTQYFGPGTRLTVL.

The chain joins TRBV12-5 to TRBJ1-2; tentative D call: TRBD1 (5 bases). This CDR3 contains 16 residues. Trimming removed 7 bases at V and 8 bases at J, with 26 bases between. The germline V gene encodes CDR1 LGHNT and CDR2 FRNRAP. CDR3 sequence (DNA): TGTGCTAGTGCCCGAGACCGGGACTTTTCAATGAGGGGCTACACCTTC. It is translated as CASARDRDFSMRGYTF.

The chain recombines TRBV5-1 with TRBJ2-1; perhaps TRBD2 as D (5 bases). Germline V gene lookup returns CDR1 SGHRS and CDR2 YFSETQ. V shed 3 bases and J shed 6 bases, with 16 bases lying between them. The CDR3 is 15 amino acids. Here the CDR3 DNA reads TGCGCCAGCAGCTCCGTGACTACGAGCAGCAATGAGCAGTTCTTC. Its protein product is CASSSVTTSSNEQFF.

CDR3 in amino acids: CASSLNRRQAGSYEQYF. As DNA, the CDR3 is TGTGCCAGCAGCCTTAACAGGAGACAGGCCGGCTCCTACGAGCAGTACTTC. The chain employs TRBV28 and TRBJ2-7, with D tentatively TRBD1 (6 bases). This CDR3 is built from 17 residues. V gave up 6 bases and J gave up 0 bases, with 21 bases separating them. Per germline, CDR1 MDHEN and CDR2 SYDVKM.

The V gene is TRBV9, the J gene TRBJ2-3; 8 bases map to TRBD1. J lost 1 base, V lost 4 bases, and 8 bases had no gene match. The CDR3 totals 16 residues. Germline V CDR1 and CDR2: SGDLS, YYNGEE. DNA of the CDR3: TGTGCCAGCAGCCCAAGGACAGGGCGGGGCACAGATACGCAGTATTTT. Amino acids: CASSPRTGRGTDTQYF.

This chain links TRBV2 with TRBJ2-7; D gene uncertain. Trimming stripped 7 bases from V and 2 bases from J, with 6 bases between. CDR1 is SNHLY and CDR2 is FYNNEI in the germline V gene. The CDR3 totals 11 residues. The DNA of the CDR3 is TGTGCCAGCACTAAAGCCTACGAGCAGTACTTC. It codes for CASTKAYEQYF.

V usage is TRBV7-8 and J usage is TRBJ1-1; the match to TRBD1 covers 8 bases. The CDR3 runs 15 residues. Trimming removed 4 bases from V and 5 bases from J; junction bases left unmatched: 9. Germline values: CDR1 SGHVS, CDR2 FQNEAQ. The CDR3 DNA reads as TGTGCCAGCAGCTCACGACAGGGGTTGTCGACTGAAGCTTTCTTT. It encodes CASSSRQGLSTEAFF.

Only one count was recorded for this clone. The V call is TRBV5-1, the J call TRBJ2-5, with TRBD2 matching over 12 bases. V was clipped by 7 bases and J by 5 bases; unmatched bases: 6. The CDR3 extends over 14 amino acids. The germline CDR1 and CDR2 sequences are SGHRS and YFSETQ. CDR3 DNA sequence: TGCGCCAGCGGCGCTAGCGGGGGGGCCGAGACCCAGTACTTC. As protein: CASGASGGAETQYF.

The chain couples TRBV6-1 to TRBJ2-1, with 8 positions matching TRBD2. This CDR3 has 18 amino acids. Unmatched junction bases numbered 10, after V lost 2 bases and J lost 1 base. Germline values: CDR1 MNHNS, CDR2 SASEGT. The CDR3 sequence is CASSEFSSGGVSYNEQFF. CDR3 coding DNA: TGTGCCAGCAGTGAATTTTCCAGCGGGGGAGTGTCCTACAATGAGCAGTTCTTC.

This clone appeared a few times. V is TRBV5-1 and J is TRBJ2-2; D gene unclear. Trimming removed 6 bases from V and 5 bases from J, with 11 bases in between. There are 13 residues in the CDR3. The V gene's germline CDR1 is SGHRS and CDR2 YFSETQ. CDR3 amino acids: CASTIPGTGELFF. The CDR3 bases are TGCGCCAGCACAATCCCCGGGACCGGGGAGCTGTTTTTT.

The rearrangement links TRBV5-1 to TRBJ1-6; TRBD1 aligns across 7 bases. This CDR3 is 16 amino acids long. In germline, CDR1 is SGHRS, CDR2 YFSETQ. V lost 4 bases and J lost 5; bases outside the gene matches: 9. Written as DNA, the CDR3 is TGCGCCAGCAGCCTACACACAGGGGCAGATAATTCACCCCTCCACTTT. This encodes CASSLHTGADNSPLHF.

The V call is TRBV7-9, the J call TRBJ1-1; D is unresolved. This CDR3 spans 13 amino acids. Trimming shortened V by 4 bases and J by 0 bases, and 6 bases separated the two germline ends. Germline V gene lookup returns CDR1 SEHNR and CDR2 FQNEAQ (reference sequence). CDR3 sequence (DNA): TGTGCCAGCAGCTACAATATGAACACTGAAGCTTTCTTT. Its translation: CASSYNMNTEAFF. Full variable domain (missing parts from reference TRBV7-9 and TRBJ1-1): DTGVSQNPRHKITKRGQNVTFRCDPISEHNRLYWYRQTLGQGPEFLTYFQNEAQLEKSRLLSDRFSAERPKGSFSTLEIQRTEQGDSAMYLCASSYNMNTEAFFGQGTRLTVV.

The chain uses TRBV5-4 and TRBJ2-1, with TRBD2 as a possible D gene (6 bases). Between the trimmed V and J ends, which lost 5 bases and 10 bases, there was a span of 22 bases. Germline values: CDR1 SGHNT, CDR2 YYREEE (reference sequence). There are 15 residues in the CDR3. Here the CDR3 reads CASSLGISGLGEQFF. DNA for the CDR3: TGTGCCAGCAGTCTCGGGATTAGCGGCCTCGGCGAGCAGTTCTTC.

The chain couples TRBV27 to TRBJ1-5; tentative D call: TRBD1 (5 bases). CDR3 length: 16 residues. Per germline, CDR1 MNHEY and CDR2 SMNVEV (reference sequence). The V gene lost 6 bases and the J gene lost 1 base, with 16 bases spanning the gap. The DNA for the CDR3 is TGTGCCAGCAGCTCCTCGTGGGGGGAGAGCAATCAGCCCCAGCATTTT. It is translated as CASSSSWGESNQPQHF.

The chain couples TRBV9 to TRBJ2-1, with D perhaps TRBD2 (6 bases). Trimming cost V 1 base and J 5 bases, with 10 bases left between them. Germline CDR1 is SGDLS and CDR2 is YYNGEE. CDR3 size: 14 residues. CDR3 in amino acids: CASSVHSGDNEQFF. CDR3 sequence (DNA): TGTGCCAGCAGCGTACATTCGGGGGACAATGAGCAGTTCTTC. The full variable domain, rest sourced from reference TRBV9 and TRBJ2-1, is DSGVTQTPKHLITATGQRVTLRCSPRSGDLSVYWYQQSLDQGLQFLIQYYNGEERAKGNILERFSAQQFPDLHSELNLSSLELGDSALYFCASSVHSGDNEQFFGPGTRLTVL.

The chain is built from TRBV6-6 and TRBJ1-6; D uncertain. There are 15 residues in the CDR3. Trimming took off 7 bases at V and 8 bases at J, with 18 bases between the two ends. Germline CDR1 MNHNY, CDR2 SVGAGI (reference sequence). CDR3 nucleotides: TGTGCCAGCACCCCCCGGGAGCAGTCAGATTCACCCCTCCACTTT. Translation gives CASTPREQSDSPLHF.

CDR3 amino acids: CASSFNTAYEQYF. CDR3 DNA: TGTGCCAGCAGTTTCAACACAGCCTACGAGCAGTACTTC. The rearrangement joins TRBV6-6 to TRBJ2-7, with D hard to call. CDR1 and CDR2 from the germline V gene are MNHNY and SVGAGI (reference sequence). This CDR3 is 13 amino acids long. V lost 4 bases and J 2 bases, leaving 9 bases between the germline ends.